The 4 T cell receptor beta chains below all came from one sample that was sequenced in a study of CD8 T cells in ankylosing spondylitis. Study observations and caveats: Ankylosing spondylitis blood seemed to carry a telltale TCR beta motif made of several highly homologous variants.

TCRdb independently ran MiXCR on the 5' RACE reads; one entry per CDR3 protein. There are around 770,000 distinct CDR3 sequences in the sample; 12% occur only once, and about 0.5% lies in the top ten. No antigen is known for these receptors. The sequenced sample consisted of blood, either unsorted or a sorted T cell fraction (not recorded which). These TCRs come from a male donor with ankylosing spondylitis.

The rearrangement links TRBV20-1 to TRBJ2-5; possibly TRBD2 for D (6 bases). Trimming removed 0 bases at V and 5 bases at J, with 16 bases between. Germline V gene lookup returns CDR1 DFQATT and CDR2 SNEGSKA (reference sequence). CDR3 length: 15 amino acids. The CDR3 reads CSARDLRGIQETQYF. The CDR3 DNA is TGCAGTGCTAGAGATCTTCGGGGGATCCAGGAGACCCAGTACTTC.

This clonotype was detected ten times or more. The V call is TRBV20-1, the J call TRBJ2-1; a possible D gene is TRBD2 (6 bases). V gave up 0 bases and J gave up 15 bases, with 12 bases separating them. Germline values: CDR1 DFQATT, CDR2 SNEGSKA (reference sequence). The CDR3 covers 11 residues. CDR3 in DNA: TGCAGTGCTAGAGATGGGGGGTTTCCGTTCTTC. It translates to CSARDGGFPFF.

The chain uses TRBV18 and TRBJ1-6; a weak D match, TRBD1 (5 bases). Germline CDR1 and CDR2: KGHSH and LQKENI. CDR3 size: 17 residues. Between the trimmed V and J ends, which lost 2 bases and 0 bases, there was a span of 11 bases. The CDR3 nucleotides are TGTGCCAGCTCACCATCCCAGGGAAGCTCCTATAATTCACCCCTCCACTTT. It encodes CASSPSQGSSYNSPLHF.

The CDR3 region is CASRGSVSSYNEQFF. The CDR3 nucleotides read TGCGCCAGCAGGGGCAGCGTGAGCTCCTACAATGAGCAGTTCTTC. The chain has TRBV5-1 and TRBJ2-1; no reliable D call. Trimming took off 5 bases at V and 0 bases at J, with 12 bases between the two ends. The CDR3 sequence is 15 residues long. Germline-derived CDR1 and CDR2 are SGHRS and YFSETQ.